Each of the 20 T cell receptor beta chains below was sequenced from the same sample in a study of CD8+ T cells in alopecia areata. Alopecia areata patients had lesional scalp punch biopsies and peripheral blood taken from them. Once RNA had been extracted, it was reverse transcribed into cDNA to act as the sequencing template. Repertoires were generated with immunoSEQ multiplex PCR, while TCRdb's copy carries only in-frame clones and drops some. Here the sample spans about 19,000 clones, 66% being singletons. This sample comprised skin, obtained at week 0. These receptors originate from a human donor with alopecia areata.

Here the CDR3 reads CASSTSGILYGYTF. The CDR3 DNA reads TGTGCCAGTAGTACCTCAGGGATCCTCTATGGCTACACCTTC. The J gene is TRBJ1-2, the V gene TRBV19; TRBD1 is a possible D gene (5 bases). This CDR3 has 14 residues. Germline assignment: CDR1 LNHDA and CDR2 SQIVND (reference sequence). V dropped 4 bases and J dropped 4 bases, with 13 bases sitting between them.

V gene TRBV5-1 combines with J gene TRBJ2-5; a weak D match, TRBD1 (6 bases). This CDR3 contains 14 residues. CDR1 and CDR2 from the germline V gene are SGHRS and YFSETQ. Trimming cost V 3 bases and J 0 bases, with 9 bases left between them. The DNA of the CDR3 is TGCGCCAGCAGCTCCCGGACAGACCAAGAGACCCAGTACTTC. Protein: CASSSRTDQETQYF.

This sequence joins TRBV18 and TRBJ1-2; no firm D call. CDR3 length equals 13 residues. Between the trimmed V and J ends, which lost 3 bases and 0 bases, there was a span of 5 bases. CDR1 and CDR2 (germline): KGHSH, LQKENI. CDR3: CASSPSSNYGYTF. CDR3 DNA: TGTGCCAGCTCACCGTCCTCTAACTATGGCTACACCTTC. The full variable domain, with the rest looked up from reference TRBV18 and TRBJ1-2, is NAGVMQNPRHLVRRRGQEARLRCSPMKGHSHVYWYRQLPEEGLKFMVYLQKENIIDESGMPKERFSAEFPKEGPSILRIQQVVRGDSAAYFCASSPSSNYGYTFGSGTRLTVV.

A remark on this clone: Other DNA variants within this sample encode the same CDR3. The chain couples TRBV5-1 to TRBJ1-1; TRBD1 might be the D (5 bases). CDR1 SGHRS and CDR2 YFSETQ come from the germline V gene. This CDR3 region has 14 residues. The V and J ends lost 4 bases and 4 bases respectively, with 14 bases between them. CDR3 sequence reads: CASSLEAGSTEAFF. The CDR3 bases are TGCGCCAGCAGCCTGGAAGCAGGGAGCACTGAAGCTTTCTTT.

V is TRBV19 and J is TRBJ1-1; TRBD1 aligns across 7 bases. The CDR3 runs to 18 residues. Germline-derived CDR1 and CDR2 are LNHDA and SQIVND (reference sequence). Germline trimming cut 7 bases from V and 1 base from J; bases unmatched to any gene: 18. The CDR3 DNA sequence: TGTGCCAGTACCATGTCAGGGACCCAGGGGGATCGGAACACTGAAGCTTTCTTT. It codes for CASTMSGTQGDRNTEAFF.

The chain uses TRBV18 and TRBJ1-6; D uncertain. In germline, CDR1 is KGHSH, CDR2 LQKENI. V shed 0 bases and J shed 3 bases, with 6 bases lying between them. CDR3 length: 15 amino acids. CDR3 protein: CASSPPGGYNSPLHF. CDR3 DNA sequence: TGTGCCAGCTCACCACCGGGAGGCTATAATTCACCCCTCCACTTT.

The chain links TRBV14 to TRBJ2-2; possible D gene TRBD1, 5 bases. This CDR3 comprises 17 residues. The germline V gene has CDR1 SGHDN and CDR2 FVKESK. Trimming removed 4 bases from V and 0 bases from J, with 15 bases in between. CDR3 DNA sequence: TGTGCCAGCAGCCTCCTAGGTTGGGGCTCGAACACCGGGGAGCTGTTTTTT. Translation: CASSLLGWGSNTGELFF.

The DNA for the CDR3 is TGTGCCAGCAGCTTGGTTGGGACAGGGGCCTACGAGCAGTACTTC. It encodes CASSLVGTGAYEQYF. The chain combines TRBV5-8 with TRBJ2-7; 10 nucleotides match TRBD1. Trimming removed 0 bases from V and 2 bases from J; junction bases left unmatched: 2. CDR1 is SGHTS, CDR2 YDEGEE, per germline. The CDR3 is 15 amino acids.

The CDR3 nucleotides are TGCGCCAGCAGCCAAGAAATAGGGGGGCAGGGTGAAAAACTGTTTTTT. It is translated as CASSQEIGGQGEKLFF. The J gene is TRBJ1-4, the V gene TRBV4-1, with a weak D call TRBD1 (6 bases). This CDR3 has 16 amino acids. Germline V gene data show CDR1 as MGHRA and CDR2 as YSYEKL. V lost 0 bases to trimming and J lost 7 bases, with 15 bases between them.

DNA of the CDR3: TGCGCCAGCAGCCATTTCGGAGGCGAAAAACTGTTTTTT. It yields the protein CASSHFGGEKLFF. This rearrangement joins TRBV4-1 to TRBJ1-4; D is unresolved. Germline CDR1 and CDR2: MGHRA and YSYEKL. V was pared by 3 bases and J by 8 bases, with 10 bases between. This CDR3 contains 13 residues.

The chain links TRBV18 to TRBJ2-1; 9 bases map to TRBD1. With 2 bases clipped from V and 3 bases from J, the junction kept 2 bases outside the gene matches. The CDR3 totals 15 residues. Germline CDR1 and CDR2: KGHSH and LQKENI. This chain's CDR3 is CASSPGTGYYNEQFF. The CDR3 DNA sequence: TGTGCCAGCTCACCAGGGACAGGGTACTACAATGAGCAGTTCTTC.

This clone was detected a few times. The chain couples TRBV5-5 to TRBJ1-4, with TRBD1 matching 8 bases. The CDR3 is 16 amino acids. The V gene end was trimmed by 1 base and the J gene end by 0 bases; junction bases not matched to a gene: 2. Germline V CDR1 and CDR2: SGHKS, YYEKEE (reference sequence). The CDR3 DNA reads as TGTGCCAGCAGCTTGATGACAGGGGCAACTAATGAAAAACTGTTTTTT. Its translation is CASSLMTGATNEKLFF.

This clone was counted only a few times. The gene calls are TRBV27 and TRBJ2-5, with 11 bases identical to TRBD2. The CDR3 has 15 residues. Germline CDR1 reads MNHEY; CDR2 reads SMNVEV (reference sequence). V lost 3 bases, J lost 5 bases, and 5 bases stayed unmatched. The CDR3 loop reads CASSFSSGGMETQYF. DNA for the CDR3: TGTGCCAGCAGTTTTTCTAGCGGGGGGATGGAGACCCAGTACTTC.

This clone was seen only once. The V gene is TRBV5-6, the J gene TRBJ2-5, with unresolved D. Judging by the DNA end, TRBJ2-7 fits better; the J call may be wrong. Germline V gene sequence: CDR1 SGHDT, CDR2 YYEEEE. The CDR3 loop spans 12 amino acids. The CDR3 loop reads CASSFLSYEQYF. The CDR3 nucleotides read TGTGCCAGCAGCTTTTTGTCCTACGAGCAGTACTTC.

The chain is built from TRBV10-3 and TRBJ1-1; TRBD1 aligns across 8 bases. The germline gives CDR1 ENHRY, CDR2 SYGVKD. Trimming took 5 bases from V and 4 from J; bases not matched to a gene: 12. The CDR3 is 16 amino acids. The CDR3 here is CAISPTGGAEVTEAFF. In DNA, the CDR3 is TGTGCCATCAGTCCCACAGGGGGGGCAGAGGTCACTGAAGCTTTCTTT.

This clone came up a few times. CDR3 sequence reads: CASSYSNGRGYEQYF. The CDR3 DNA sequence: TGTGCCAGCAGTTACTCCAATGGCAGGGGGTACGAGCAGTACTTC. V gene TRBV6-5 combines with J gene TRBJ2-7; 7 bases agree with TRBD1. The CDR3 covers 15 residues. The germline V gene encodes CDR1 MNHEY and CDR2 SVGAGI. V lost 0 bases, J lost 4 bases, and 6 bases stayed unmatched.

V is TRBV6-6 and J is TRBJ1-3, with TRBD1 as a possible D gene (5 bases). Trimming took 7 bases from V and 0 from J, leaving 10 bases between them. This CDR3 spans 14 amino acids. The germline gives CDR1 MNHNY, CDR2 SVGAGI (reference sequence). The CDR3 DNA is TGTGCCAGCACGCCAGGGTACTCTGGAAACACCATATATTTT. It encodes CASTPGYSGNTIYF.

This clone was picked up a small number of times. This chain joins TRBV6-6 and TRBJ2-7; TRBD1 is a possible D gene (6 bases). The CDR3 is 15 residues long. Trimming stripped 6 bases from V and 1 base from J, with 16 bases between. Per germline, CDR1 MNHNY and CDR2 SVGAGI (reference sequence). The CDR3 DNA sequence: TGTGCCAGCAGAACACACAGGGCCAATTCCTACGAGCAGTACTTC. It specifies CASRTHRANSYEQYF.

The chain links TRBV4-3 to TRBJ2-6; D unclear. This CDR3 has 15 residues. CDR1 and CDR2 from the germline V gene are LGHNA and YSLEER. Trimming left V 4 bases short and J 0 bases short, with 7 bases between. The CDR3: CASSPRSSGANVLTF. The CDR3 region has the DNA TGCGCCAGCAGCCCACGGAGCTCTGGGGCCAACGTCCTGACTTTC.

The CDR3, as DNA: TGTGCCAGCAGCTTGGAGGGTATAAATCAGCCCCAGCATTTT. Translating it yields CASSLEGINQPQHF. The rearrangement joins TRBV5-5 to TRBJ1-5; no definite D call. The CDR3 runs 14 residues. V was cut by 0 bases and J by 4 bases, with 8 bases left in between. Germline-derived CDR1 and CDR2 are SGHKS and YYEKEE (reference sequence).